This T cell receptor beta chain was obtained from a study of blood T cell repertoires in COVID-19. In this sample, this clone turned up a few times. This table comes from immunoSEQ multiplex PCR, and its TCRdb copy is limited to in-frame clones, with some not included. The sample has 150,000 to 200,000 clones; approximately 81% are singletons. The source material was PBMCs or T cells enriched from blood (not recorded which). This clonotype was sampled from a woman aged 50 to 65 who had recovered from COVID-19.

The CDR3 region has the DNA TGTGCCATCCAACGGCTTTCAGGGGCTGTGGGACTGTTTTTT. Its translation is CAIQRLSGAVGLFF. The chain links TRBV7-9 to TRBJ1-4; the D gene is possibly TRBD1 (6 bases). CDR3 length equals 14 residues. V lost 10 bases and J 13 bases, leaving 25 bases between the germline ends. Per germline, CDR1 SEHNR and CDR2 FQNEAQ (reference sequence). Drawing the rest from reference TRBV7-9 and TRBJ1-4, the complete variable domain is DTGVSQNPRHKITKRGQNVTFRCDPISEHNRLYWYRQTLGQGPEFLTYFQNEAQLEKSRLLSDRFSAERPKGSFSTLEIQRTEQGDSAMYLCAIQRLSGAVGLFFGSGTQLSVL.